Below are 21 T cell receptor beta chains sequenced from a single sample in a study of T cells in Graves' hyperthyroidism and ophthalmopathy. Regions amplified from RNA transcripts were the TCR beta CDR3 regions. Primed by the HTBI set, a first-round RT-PCR was run on the TCR CDR3. MiXCR, run by TCRdb on the multiplex PCR reads, gives a single entry per CDR3 protein. The table has more than 500,000 distinct CDR3 sequences, about 15% seen once; the top ten hold about 15%. The specimen was blood. These receptors all come from a woman in her thirties or forties with Graves' hyperthyroidism.

This clonotype was detected a few times. The chain couples TRBV5-1 to TRBJ1-2; D is ambiguous. This CDR3 contains 14 residues. The germline V gene has CDR1 SGHRS and CDR2 YFSETQ. The V gene lost 0 bases and the J gene lost 1 base, with 7 bases spanning the gap. The CDR3 DNA follows: TGCGCCAGCAGCTTGGCTCCGAATAACTATGGCTACACCTTC. It encodes CASSLAPNNYGYTF.

This clonotype has at least ten counts. This rearrangement joins TRBV12-3 or TRBV12-4 to TRBJ1-2, with 8 bases identical to TRBD1. The junction had 10 bases not matched to a gene; V was cut back by 5 bases and J by 2 bases. The CDR3 loop spans 16 amino acids. The CDR3 DNA follows: TGTGCCAGCAGTACCACTAAGACAGGGGACAACTATGGCTACACCTTC. Amino acids: CASSTTKTGDNYGYTF.

This sequence joins TRBV4-1 and TRBJ2-1, with 10 bases matching TRBD2. CDR3 length: 17 amino acids. V shed 2 bases, J shed 6 bases, and the junction held 10 bases outside the gene matches. From germline, CDR1 is MGHRA and CDR2 YSYEKL. CDR3: CASSQNRGSSGSNEQFF. The DNA of the CDR3 is TGCGCCAGCAGCCAAAACAGGGGTTCTAGCGGGAGCAATGAGCAGTTCTTC.

Ten or more counts support this clonotype. This chain joins TRBV7-9 and TRBJ2-3; D might be TRBD2 (6 bases). Germline CDR1 is SEHNR and CDR2 is FQNEAQ (reference sequence). The CDR3 has 14 amino acids. V was clipped by 11 bases and J by 3 bases, with 18 bases between them. CDR3 sequence: CAGSLAGGTDTQYF. Written as DNA, the CDR3 is TGTGCCGGGAGCCTAGCCGGAGGGACAGATACGCAGTATTTT.

This clonotype was seen at least ten times. The chain combines TRBV5-1 with TRBJ2-1; D call uncertain. Germline CDR1 is SGHRS and CDR2 is YFSETQ. This CDR3 is 16 amino acids long. V lost 1 base, J lost 0 bases, and 11 bases lay in between. CDR3 DNA: TGCGCCAGCAGCTTGAGTGGGTTTAGCTCCTACAATGAGCAGTTCTTC. Its translation: CASSLSGFSSYNEQFF.

This clonotype was observed a handful of times. The J gene is TRBJ2-7, the V gene TRBV27; TRBD2 agrees at 11 bases. The CDR3 is 19 residues long. Looked up from germline, CDR1 is MNHEY and CDR2 is SMNVEV (reference sequence). V was pared by 6 bases and J by 3 bases, with 19 bases of the junction left unmatched. CDR3 loop: CASSPGVSVRLAGYYEQYF. CDR3 nucleotides: TGTGCCAGCAGCCCCGGAGTTAGTGTTAGACTAGCGGGATACTACGAGCAGTACTTC.

The sample holds a few counts of this clonotype. This chain connects TRBV6-1 to TRBJ1-6; 11 bases fit TRBD1. Losses at the gene ends were 5 bases for V and 6 bases for J; bases not matched to a gene: 3. From germline, CDR1 is MNHNS and CDR2 SASEGT. The CDR3 has 15 amino acids. The CDR3, as DNA: TGTGCCAGCAGTCTGGGACAGGGGGTTAATTCACCCCTCCACTTT. Protein: CASSLGQGVNSPLHF.

This clonotype showed up just once. A much larger clone is a single base away; this may be a read error. The V and J genes are TRBV5-1 and TRBJ2-1; D is ambiguous. Germline V gene lookup returns CDR1 SGHRS and CDR2 YFSETQ. V was cut by 4 bases and J by 4 bases, with 18 bases left in between. This CDR3 has 16 residues. CDR3 coding DNA: TGCGCCAGCAGCCTAGATAGGTCTAGTTTATACAATGAGCAGTTCTTC. This encodes CASSLDRSSLYNEQFF.

This clonotype appeared many times. The rearrangement joins TRBV20-1 to TRBJ2-2; TRBD1 agrees at 9 bases. Per germline, CDR1 DFQATT and CDR2 SNEGSKA (reference sequence). The trim removed 5 bases at V and 4 bases at J, leaving 5 bases unmatched. There are 14 residues in the CDR3. The CDR3: CSADRGGFTGELFF. The CDR3 DNA is TGCAGTGCTGACAGGGGGGGGTTCACCGGGGAGCTGTTTTTT.

The V and J genes are TRBV28 and TRBJ2-2; D is undetermined. Germline CDR1 reads MDHEN; CDR2 reads SYDVKM. The CDR3 sequence is 14 residues long. V was clipped by 2 bases and J by 5 bases, with 9 bases between them. DNA for the CDR3: TGTGCCAGCAGTTTAGCACAGACAACCGGGGAGCTGTTTTTT. It translates to CASSLAQTTGELFF.

This clonotype was seen ten or more times. V is TRBV20-1 and J is TRBJ2-7, with 10 bases that match TRBD1. V trimming: 1 base; J trimming: 0 bases; junction bases outside the gene matches: 3. Per the germline V gene, CDR1 is DFQATT and CDR2 is SNEGSKA (reference sequence). This CDR3 contains 15 residues. The CDR3 loop is CSARGQGALSYEQYF. The CDR3 DNA reads as TGCAGTGCTAGAGGACAGGGGGCCCTCTCCTACGAGCAGTACTTC.

This clonotype has ten or more counts. The V call is TRBV5-5, the J call TRBJ1-3, with D perhaps TRBD1 (5 bases). The CDR3 has 15 residues. The V end was cut by 1 base, the J end by 2 bases, with 10 bases between. The germline gives CDR1 SGHKS, CDR2 YYEKEE (reference sequence). CDR3 nucleotides: TGTGCCAGCAGCTTGAGAGGGGTAGCTGGAAACACCATATATTTT. Protein sequence: CASSLRGVAGNTIYF.

This clonotype occurred many times. This chain connects TRBV12-3 or TRBV12-4 to TRBJ2-7; D ambiguous. V was pared by 3 bases and J by 0 bases, with 9 bases between. The CDR3 runs to 14 residues. CDR3 sequence reads: CASSFGLLSYEQYF. The CDR3 nucleotides are TGTGCCAGCAGTTTCGGCCTACTCTCCTACGAGCAGTACTTC.

This clonotype has at least ten counts. The chain has TRBV12-3 or TRBV12-4 and TRBJ2-1; possibly TRBD1 or TRBD2 for D (5 bases each). This CDR3 is built from 13 residues. Trimming took off 6 bases at V and 7 bases at J, with 13 bases between the two ends. CDR3 nucleotides: TGTGCCAGCAGCAAGGGGACGGGGAATGAGCAGTTCTTC. Its protein product is CASSKGTGNEQFF.

This clonotype showed up just a few times. The chain joins TRBV6-1 to TRBJ2-3; TRBD1 matches at 11 bases. Germline V lookup: CDR1 MNHNS, CDR2 SASEGT. The ends lost 4 bases at V and 4 bases at J; junction bases unmatched: 10. This CDR3 comprises 17 residues. The CDR3 region is CASSASRGQGVADTQYF. The DNA for the CDR3 is TGTGCCAGCAGTGCGAGCAGGGGACAGGGGGTCGCAGATACGCAGTATTTT.

The genes are TRBV7-9 and TRBJ2-3, with TRBD2 matching over 12 bases. From germline, CDR1 is SEHNR and CDR2 FQNEAQ (reference sequence). V was pared by 2 bases and J by 4 bases, with 4 bases of the junction left unmatched. This CDR3 contains 16 residues. CDR3 nucleotides: TGTGCCAGCAGCTTAACACTAGCGGGAGGCTCAGATACGCAGTATTTT. Its translation is CASSLTLAGGSDTQYF.

This clonotype was detected only a few times. The rearrangement uses TRBV24-1 and TRBJ2-3; D is uncertain. Germline CDR1 and CDR2: KGHDR and SFDVKD. The CDR3 extends over 16 amino acids. Trimming stripped 4 bases from V and 1 base from J, with 14 bases between. The CDR3 loop is CATSEWPSTGTDTQYF. The CDR3 DNA sequence: TGTGCCACCAGTGAATGGCCCTCGACTGGCACAGATACGCAGTATTTT.

This clonotype was counted between two and nine times. The rearrangement links TRBV5-1 to TRBJ2-6; D gene uncertain. The CDR3 sequence is 14 residues long. V gave up 1 base and J gave up 13 bases, with 15 bases separating them. Per germline, CDR1 SGHRS and CDR2 YFSETQ. CDR3 in DNA: TGCGCCAGCAGCTTGAGTCCCTCGGACCAAGTCCTGACTTTC. Translating it yields CASSLSPSDQVLTF.

This chain links TRBV5-1 with TRBJ2-5; a weak D match, TRBD2 (5 bases). Germline V lookup: CDR1 SGHRS, CDR2 YFSETQ. V was clipped by 0 bases and J by 2 bases, with 14 bases between them. The CDR3 contains 16 residues. This chain's CDR3 is CASSLVQLSGQETQYF. In nucleotides, the CDR3 is TGCGCCAGCAGCTTGGTTCAACTATCGGGGCAAGAGACCCAGTACTTC. The full variable domain, completed using reference TRBV5-1 and TRBJ2-5, is KAGVTQTPRYLIKTRGQQVTLSCSPISGHRSVSWYQQTPGQGLQFLFEYFSETQRNKGNFPGRFSGRQFSNSRSEMNVSTLELGDSALYLCASSLVQLSGQETQYFGPGTRLLVL.

This clonotype appeared many times. The chain links TRBV5-1 to TRBJ2-2; D is perhaps TRBD1 or TRBD2 (5 bases each). The germline V and J ends were trimmed by 1 base and 3 bases, with 7 bases remaining between them. The CDR3 is made up of 14 amino acids. CDR1 and CDR2 from the germline V gene are SGHRS and YFSETQ. CDR3 sequence (DNA): TGCGCCAGCAGCTTGCGGGACGACACCGGGGAGCTGTTTTTT. This translates into CASSLRDDTGELFF.

In this sample, this clonotype turned up a few times. Possible read error: a much larger clone is one base away. The gene calls are TRBV2 and TRBJ2-1; D is unresolved. This CDR3 is 13 amino acids long. Germline lookup yields CDR1 SNHLY and CDR2 FYNNEI. CDR3 in amino acids: CASSELLNNKQFF. The CDR3 coding sequence is TGTGCCAGCAGTGAACTACTTAACAATAAGCAGTTCTTC.